What follows are 12 T cell receptor beta chains derived from one specimen sequenced in a study of blood T cell repertoires in COVID-19 (dated by TCRdb to the early 2020s). Library preparation was by the immunoSEQ multiplex PCR assay. TCRdb holds this immuneACCESS table with in-frame rearrangements only. Some clones are missing; in checked studies, unresolved V genes explain under half, and the rest has no known cause. The sample includes around 16,000 clones, with approximately 78% observed a single time. Together, the top ten hold about 23% of the sample. Sample: peripheral blood. The receptors were gathered from an elderly man with active or convalescent COVID-19.

The CDR3 loop is CAWSQGGQETQYF. DNA of the CDR3: TGTGCCTGGAGTCAGGGTGGGCAAGAGACCCAGTACTTC. The J gene is TRBJ2-5, the V gene TRBV30, with D tentatively TRBD1 (5 bases). V dropped 2 bases and J dropped 2 bases, with 9 bases sitting between them. CDR1 is GTSNPN and CDR2 is SVGIG in the germline V gene (reference sequence). The CDR3 consists of 13 residues.

In this sample, this clone turned up a few times. DNA of the CDR3: TGTGCCAGCAGTGTGAGAGGGGAGGGGGATACGCAGTATTTT. Amino acids: CASSVRGEGDTQYF. V gene TRBV2 combines with J gene TRBJ2-3, with 7 bases fitting TRBD2. Germline CDR1 SNHLY, CDR2 FYNNEI. The length of the CDR3 is 14 residues. V was clipped by 4 bases and J by 6 bases; unmatched bases: 7. Drawing the rest from reference TRBV2 and TRBJ2-3, the complete variable domain is EPEVTQTPSHQVTQMGQEVILRCVPISNHLYFYWYRQILGQKVEFLVSFYNNEISEKSEIFDDQFSVERPDGSNFTLKIRSTKLEDSAMYFCASSVRGEGDTQYFGPGTRLTVL.

J is TRBJ2-7 and V is TRBV5-4; 14 positions agree with TRBD2. In germline, CDR1 is SGHNT, CDR2 YYREEE (reference sequence). The CDR3 contains 15 residues. V shed 3 bases and J 9 bases; nucleotides not matched to a gene: 8. CDR3 in amino acids: CASSSSGTSGGGQYF. The CDR3 DNA follows: TGTGCCAGCAGCTCCTCCGGGACTAGCGGGGGAGGGCAGTACTTC. Full variable domain (missing parts from reference TRBV5-4 and TRBJ2-7): ETGVTQSPTHLIKTRGQQVTLRCSSQSGHNTVSWYQQALGQGPQFIFQYYREEENGRGNFPPRFSGLQFPNYSSELNVNALELDDSALYLCASSSSGTSGGGQYFGPGTRLTVT.

This chain joins TRBV15 and TRBJ1-3; maybe TRBD1 (6 bases). The V gene lost 5 bases and the J gene lost 9 bases, with 11 bases spanning the gap. This CDR3 comprises 12 residues. The germline gives CDR1 LNHNV, CDR2 YYDKDF (reference sequence). CDR3 residues: CATSPGGVTIYF. CDR3 coding DNA: TGTGCCACCAGCCCGGGGGGCGTCACCATATATTTT.

V gene TRBV30 combines with J gene TRBJ1-4, with D perhaps TRBD1 (5 bases). V shed 7 bases and J shed 8 bases, with 17 bases lying between them. This CDR3 has 13 residues. Germline V gene sequence: CDR1 GTSNPN, CDR2 SVGIG (reference sequence). CDR3 region: CASGGGGGEKLFF. The CDR3 DNA follows: TGTGCCTCAGGCGGGGGGGGAGGCGAAAAACTGTTTTTT. Complete variable domain (other parts from reference TRBV30 and TRBJ1-4): SQTIHQWPATLVQPVGSPLSLECTVEGTSNPNLYWYRQAAGRGLQLLFYSVGIGQISSEVPQNLSASRPQDRQFILSSKKLLLSDSGFYLCASGGGGGEKLFFGSGTQLSVL.

This clone was counted once. The rearrangement links TRBV19 to TRBJ2-7, with 8 bases matching TRBD1. V lost 2 bases to trimming and J lost 7 bases; unmatched junction nucleotides: 10. Germline lookup yields CDR1 LNHDA and CDR2 SQIVND (reference sequence). The CDR3 is 15 residues long. The CDR3 DNA sequence: TGTGCCAGTAGTATAAACGGTGGACAGGGTGGAGAGCAGTACTTC. Its protein is CASSINGGQGGEQYF.

The chain joins TRBV5-5 to TRBJ1-2, with 9 bases lining up with TRBD1. After removal of 4 bases from V and 4 bases from J, the junction contained 14 bases not matched to a gene. The CDR3 length is 17 residues. The germline V gene has CDR1 SGHKS and CDR2 YYEKEE (reference sequence). CDR3 DNA sequence: TGTGCCAGCAGCCCTCCGGGACAGGGCAGAAGAGTCTATGGCTACACCTTC. Its protein is CASSPPGQGRRVYGYTF.

The gene calls are TRBV28 and TRBJ2-7, with 7 nucleotides matching TRBD1. CDR1 is MDHEN and CDR2 is SYDVKM in the germline V gene. V lost 8 bases to trimming and J lost 0 bases; unmatched junction nucleotides: 10. The CDR3 sequence is 15 residues long. This CDR3 reads CASRRAGGYSYEQYF. For the CDR3, the DNA is TGTGCCAGCCGGCGTGCAGGGGGATACTCCTACGAGCAGTACTTC.

CDR3 coding DNA: TGCGCCAGCAGCTGGGACAGGGGGCAATCACCCCTCCACTTT. Translating gives CASSWDRGQSPLHF. The genes are TRBV5-1 and TRBJ1-6; 12 bases match TRBD1. The CDR3 has 14 residues. From germline, CDR1 is SGHRS and CDR2 YFSETQ. With V trimmed by 3 bases and J by 10 bases, 2 bases remained unmatched.

The chain joins TRBV3-1 (or the pseudogene TRBV3-2) to TRBJ2-7, with D hard to call. The germline gives CDR1 LGHDT, CDR2 YNNKEL (reference sequence). The V end was cut by 3 bases, the J end by 0 bases, with 9 bases between. The CDR3 has 14 residues. The CDR3 region is CASSQGKSSYEQYF. DNA for the CDR3: TGTGCCAGCAGCCAGGGCAAGAGCTCCTACGAGCAGTACTTC.

The chain couples TRBV21-1 to TRBJ2-5; the table gives TRBD2 as D, unverified against the DNA. TRBV21-1 counts as a pseudogene. The CDR3 contains 11 residues. The CDR3 sequence: CASSKLAAQYF. The CDR3 bases are TGTGCCAGCAGCAAATTGGCGGCCCAGTACTTC.

DNA for the CDR3: TGTGCCAGCAGTTTTCGACAGGGGCCTTCTTGGGAAGGCTACACCTTC. Translation: CASSFRQGPSWEGYTF. The J gene is TRBJ1-2, the V gene TRBV11-2; 8 nucleotides line up with TRBD1. The CDR3 is 16 residues long. Looked up from germline, CDR1 is SGHAT and CDR2 is FQNNGV. V shed 6 bases and J 8 bases; nucleotides not matched to a gene: 17. Complete variable domain (other parts from reference TRBV11-2 and TRBJ1-2): EAGVAQSPRYKIIEKRQSVAFWCNPISGHATLYWYQQILGQGPKLLIQFQNNGVVDDSQLPKDRFSAERLKGVDSTLKIQPAKLEDSAVYLCASSFRQGPSWEGYTFGSGTRLTVV.